The 29 T cell receptor beta chains presented below share a single source sample, sequenced in a study of T cell repertoires in cytomegalovirus infection (dated by TCRdb to about 2019). The treatment or condition label corresponds to: in vitro stimulation with specific CMV peptide epitopes to enrich CMV-specific T cells. These reads were obtained on an Illumina HiSeq 1500. TCRdb handled the public reads itself, with Q25 trimming in fastp and clone calling in MiXCR, and kept productive beta chains. CDR3 protein duplicates are merged, each entry listing the most common genes and DNA. This sample gives about 900,000 distinct CDR3 sequences in total; around 30% of them show up just once. The ten largest make up around 15% of the sample. The antigens these receptors bind are not known. The sample here was cultured CD8+ T cells from PBMCs, taken from culture after CMV antigen stimulation. The receptors were sampled from a human donor in good health (CMV status not recorded). Some clones in this sample may be carry-over from other donors' samples.

The chain joins TRBV7-6 to TRBJ1-1; 12 bases are shared with TRBD1. This CDR3 comprises 19 residues. The germline gives CDR1 SGHVS, CDR2 FNYEAQ. V gave up 5 bases and J gave up 2 bases; unmatched junction bases: 15. DNA for the CDR3: TGTGCCAGCAGCCTCGGGACAGGGGGCTCTAGGCGAGGAAACACTGAAGCTTTCTTT. Its translation is CASSLGTGGSRRGNTEAFF.

This clonotype was observed once. This chain links TRBV20-1 with TRBJ1-2; 7 positions match TRBD1. This CDR3 comprises 15 residues. J gave up 8 bases and V 6 bases, and 18 bases lay outside the gene matches. The germline gives CDR1 DFQATT, CDR2 SNEGSKA (reference sequence). CDR3 sequence reads: CSAGSTGESKKGYTF. Here the CDR3 DNA reads TGCAGTGCAGGAAGCACAGGGGAATCCAAAAAGGGCTACACCTTC.

In its sample, this clonotype was seen a few times. The gene calls are TRBV7-9 and TRBJ2-3; 10 positions agree with TRBD1. J was trimmed by 6 bases and V by 5 bases; bases with no gene match: 8. The CDR3 spans 15 residues. Germline V gene lookup returns CDR1 SEHNR and CDR2 FQNEAQ (reference sequence). CDR3 sequence reads: CASSARQGAGDTQYF. CDR3 DNA: TGTGCCAGCAGCGCGCGACAGGGGGCCGGGGATACGCAGTATTTT.

The V call is TRBV7-9, the J call TRBJ1-2; D is ambiguous. V shed 1 base and J shed 5 bases, with 17 bases lying between them. In germline, CDR1 is SEHNR, CDR2 FQNEAQ (reference sequence). The CDR3 length is 16 residues. The DNA for the CDR3 is TGTGCCAGCAGCTTAGGAATGAACTTGCCTATTTATGGCTACACCTTC. Protein: CASSLGMNLPIYGYTF.

The chain combines TRBV5-5 with TRBJ1-1, with TRBD1 as a possible D gene (5 bases). There are 13 residues in the CDR3. Germline-derived CDR1 and CDR2 are SGHKS and YYEKEE (reference sequence). The V and J ends lost 6 bases and 5 bases respectively, with 14 bases between them. CDR3 DNA: TGTGCCAGCACTTTTTGGGCAGGGACTGAAGCTTTCTTT. It yields the protein CASTFWAGTEAFF.

This clonotype was detected ten times or more. The rearrangement joins TRBV27 to TRBJ1-1; a possible D gene is TRBD1 (5 bases). The germline V and J ends were trimmed by 6 bases and 1 base, with 9 bases remaining between them. This CDR3 comprises 13 residues. Germline assignment: CDR1 MNHEY and CDR2 SMNVEV (reference sequence). CDR3 sequence (DNA): TGTGCCAGCAGCTTGGGGCAGAACACTGAAGCTTTCTTT. It codes for CASSLGQNTEAFF.

This chain connects TRBV2 to TRBJ2-3, with D perhaps being TRBD1 or TRBD2 (5 bases each). V was trimmed by 4 bases and J by 4 bases, leaving 27 bases between them. The CDR3 spans 19 residues. The germline gives CDR1 SNHLY, CDR2 FYNNEI. CDR3 amino acids: CASSVIRDRGGGGSDTQYF. The CDR3 DNA reads TGTGCCAGCAGTGTTATCCGGGACCGCGGAGGAGGTGGGTCAGATACGCAGTATTTT.

The chain couples TRBV2 to TRBJ2-7; D unclear. Germline V gives CDR1 SNHLY, CDR2 FYNNEI. The V end lost 10 bases, the J end lost 2 bases, and 9 bases lay between the germline ends. The CDR3 loop spans 11 amino acids. In DNA, the CDR3 is TGTGCCACCCGATGGACCTACGAGCAGTACTTC. Translating gives CATRWTYEQYF.

This clonotype was seen more than once but under ten times. V usage is TRBV6-2 or TRBV6-3 and J usage is TRBJ2-1; 9 bases map to TRBD2. Germline CDR1 MNHEY, CDR2 SVGEGT. The junction had 7 bases not matched to a gene; V was cut back by 6 bases and J by 4 bases. This CDR3 is 15 amino acids long. In DNA, the CDR3 is TGTGCCAGCAGATCAGCGGGGGGCCAATACAATGAGCAGTTCTTC. It specifies CASRSAGGQYNEQFF.

V usage is TRBV6-4 and J usage is TRBJ2-1; D remains ambiguous. The V end was cut by 0 bases, the J end by 9 bases, with 3 bases between. The CDR3 is 11 residues long. Germline values: CDR1 MRHNA, CDR2 SNTAGT. The CDR3, as DNA: TGTGCCAGCAGTGACTCGACTGAGCAGTTCTTC. This codes for CASSDSTEQFF.

Here the CDR3 reads CASSDGGQGPNEKLFF. CDR3 bases: TGCGCCAGCAGTGACGGTGGACAGGGTCCTAATGAAAAACTGTTTTTT. The gene calls are TRBV10-2 and TRBJ1-4, with 8 bases lining up with TRBD1. Germline V lookup: CDR1 WSHSY, CDR2 SAAADI. Unmatched junction bases numbered 6, after V lost 3 bases and J lost 3 bases. The length of the CDR3 is 16 residues.

J is TRBJ2-3 and V is TRBV11-2; D remains unclear. Trimming shortened V by 10 bases and J by 5 bases, and 7 bases separated the two germline ends. Germline CDR1 is SGHAT and CDR2 is FQNNGV. CDR3 length equals 10 residues. This CDR3 is CATRGDTQYF. The CDR3 DNA reads as TGTGCCACCCGTGGAGATACGCAGTATTTT.

This chain joins TRBV4-3 and TRBJ1-1, with D possibly being TRBD1 (6 bases). The CDR3 covers 14 residues. V gave up 0 bases and J gave up 3 bases, with 8 bases separating them. Germline V gene lookup returns CDR1 LGHNA and CDR2 YSLEER. The CDR3 loop reads CASSQDSGDTEAFF. CDR3 nucleotides: TGCGCCAGCAGCCAAGATTCAGGGGACACTGAAGCTTTCTTT.

This clonotype was detected ten times or more. The chain is built from TRBV7-2 and TRBJ1-5, with D possibly TRBD1 on 6 matching bases. This CDR3 comprises 18 residues. Trimming shortened V by 0 bases and J by 4 bases, and 19 bases separated the two germline ends. Germline V gene data show CDR1 as SGHTA and CDR2 as FQGNSA. The chain's CDR3 is CASSLAWGPDPLNQPQHF. For the CDR3, the DNA is TGTGCCAGCAGCTTAGCCTGGGGGCCCGATCCTTTGAATCAGCCCCAGCATTTT.

The chain links TRBV27 to TRBJ1-5, with 10 nucleotides matching TRBD1. CDR3 length equals 18 residues. Germline-derived CDR1 and CDR2 are MNHEY and SMNVEV (reference sequence). V shed 4 bases and J 5 bases; nucleotides not matched to a gene: 14. In DNA form, the CDR3 reads TGTGCCAGCAGTTCCCCGCCACTGGGACAGGGGACGCATCAGCCCCAGCATTTT. Protein sequence: CASSSPPLGQGTHQPQHF.

The chain is built from TRBV6-5 and TRBJ1-2; no reliable D call. The CDR3 loop spans 14 amino acids. The germline V gene encodes CDR1 MNHEY and CDR2 SVGAGI. The V gene lost 2 bases and the J gene lost 5 bases, with 12 bases spanning the gap. CDR3 protein: CASSYLGYEYGYTF. The CDR3 nucleotides are TGTGCCAGCAGTTACCTGGGTTATGAGTATGGCTACACCTTC.

This clonotype was counted a few times. In DNA, the CDR3 is TGTGCCAGCAGTTTAGGCTCTTGGAGCGCCGGGGAGCTGTTTTTT. It yields the protein CASSLGSWSAGELFF. The gene calls are TRBV12-3 or TRBV12-4 and TRBJ2-2, with no clear D. The CDR3 contains 15 residues. V lost 1 base to trimming and J lost 6 bases, with 12 bases between them.

This chain uses TRBV27 with TRBJ2-7; 7 bases are a match to TRBD2. The trim removed 5 bases at V and 2 bases at J, leaving 9 bases unmatched. This CDR3 is built from 15 residues. Germline lookup yields CDR1 MNHEY and CDR2 SMNVEV (reference sequence). CDR3: CASSHPRGRTYEQYF. CDR3 sequence (DNA): TGTGCCAGCAGTCACCCGCGGGGGAGAACCTACGAGCAGTACTTC.

This clonotype appeared many times. The chain carries TRBV6-2 or TRBV6-3 and TRBJ2-7; a possible D gene is TRBD2 (6 bases). V dropped 2 bases and J dropped 0 bases, with 11 bases sitting between them. This CDR3 has 15 amino acids. CDR1 is MNHEY and CDR2 is SVGEGT in the germline V gene. In nucleotides, the CDR3 is TGTGCCAGCAGTTACGAGGCCGGGAGCTCCTACGAGCAGTACGTC. This translates into CASSYEAGSSYEQYV.

The V gene is TRBV7-8, the J gene TRBJ1-5; D may be TRBD1 (5 bases). Trimming stripped 1 base from V and 5 bases from J, with 15 bases between. This CDR3 is built from 16 residues. Per germline, CDR1 SGHVS and CDR2 FQNEAQ. CDR3 nucleotides: TGTGCCAGCAGCTTAGGGGGCAATAGGCGGGATCAGCCCCAGCATTTT. The encoded protein is CASSLGGNRRDQPQHF.

This clonotype was observed a handful of times. The DNA for the CDR3 is TGTGCCAGCAGTCCAATAGACAGGGCGGACACTGAAGCTTTCTTT. Its translation is CASSPIDRADTEAFF. The V call is TRBV6-1, the J call TRBJ1-1, with 7 bases that match TRBD1. The CDR3 sequence is 15 residues long. V lost 5 bases, J lost 3 bases, and 9 bases stayed unmatched. The V gene's germline CDR1 is MNHNS and CDR2 SASEGT.

Notes on this clonotype: The junction does not match germline at one end; this may be a read error. V gene TRBV29-1 combines with J gene TRBJ2-3; 14 bases match TRBD2. This CDR3 is built from 10 residues. Germline CDR1 and CDR2: SQVTM and ANQGSEA. In DNA form, the CDR3 reads TGCAGCGTGGGGACTAGCGGGGGCCTTTTT. Protein product: CSVGTSGGLF.

This sequence joins TRBV7-6 and TRBJ2-5; TRBD2 matches at 11 bases. The germline gives CDR1 SGHVS, CDR2 FNYEAQ. This CDR3 is 16 amino acids long. Germline trimming cut 6 bases from V and 2 bases from J; bases unmatched to any gene: 8. In nucleotides, the CDR3 is TGTGCCAGCAGTTTTATAGCGGGGGGGGGGCAAGAGACCCAGTACTTC. Its protein is CASSFIAGGGQETQYF.

The V and J genes are TRBV6-5 and TRBJ1-1; 7 bases fit TRBD1. Germline V CDR1 and CDR2: MNHEY, SVGAGI. Trimming cost V 10 bases and J 1 base; bases outside gene matches: 6. The CDR3 runs to 13 residues. The CDR3 nucleotides read TGTGCCACGAAAGGGACAGAGAACACTGAAGCTTTCTTT. This codes for CATKGTENTEAFF.

This clonotype was seen many times. The V gene is TRBV6-1, the J gene TRBJ2-1, with D unresolved. From germline, CDR1 is MNHNS and CDR2 SASEGT. Deletions cut 6 bases from V and 3 bases from J, with 9 bases between. The CDR3 extends over 13 amino acids. The CDR3 here is CASRPGNYNEQFF. The DNA for the CDR3 is TGTGCCAGCAGGCCCGGAAACTACAATGAGCAGTTCTTC.

This clonotype occurred a few times. V usage is TRBV5-1 and J usage is TRBJ2-1; D unclear. CDR3 length equals 15 residues. V gave up 4 bases and J gave up 0 bases, with 11 bases separating them. Per the germline V gene, CDR1 is SGHRS and CDR2 is YFSETQ. This CDR3 is CASSEEESSYNEQFF. Here the CDR3 DNA reads TGCGCCAGCAGCGAGGAAGAGAGCTCCTACAATGAGCAGTTCTTC.

This chain uses TRBV7-9 with TRBJ2-7; no clear D. Between the trimmed V and J ends, which lost 1 base and 4 bases, there was a span of 5 bases. This CDR3 has 12 residues. The germline V gene has CDR1 SEHNR and CDR2 FQNEAQ (reference sequence). CDR3 coding DNA: TGTGCCAGCAGCTTAGTTGCGTACGAGCAGTACGTC. Translating gives CASSLVAYEQYV.

The chain has TRBV20-1 and TRBJ2-7; the D gene is possibly TRBD1 (6 bases). Germline loops: CDR1 DFQATT, CDR2 SNEGSKA (reference sequence). The CDR3 is made up of 15 amino acids. Deletions cut 0 bases from V and 0 bases from J, with 12 bases between. The CDR3 spells CSARDGGHLSYEQYF. The CDR3, as DNA: TGCAGTGCTAGAGATGGGGGACACCTCTCCTACGAGCAGTACTTC.

The sample holds a few counts of this clonotype. This CDR3 is CASSGIGNEAHRGRMNTEAFF. The CDR3 nucleotides read TGTGCCAGCAGTGGTATAGGCAACGAAGCTCACAGGGGGCGCATGAACACTGAAGCTTTCTTT. The chain is built from TRBV28 and TRBJ1-1; 9 bases agree with TRBD1. The CDR3 covers 21 residues. V was pared by 5 bases and J by 0 bases, with 22 bases of the junction left unmatched. Germline V lookup: CDR1 MDHEN, CDR2 SYDVKM.